Below, 19 T cell receptor beta chains from the same sample are listed, as sequenced in a study of T cell changes during pregnancy in multiple sclerosis. Data came from immunoSEQ multiplex PCR; TCRdb stores just in-frame clones and leaves some out. This table holds around 96,000 clones, around 94% found once. The sample in question was peripheral blood, obtained after pregnancy. These receptors were obtained from a female donor in good health, enrolled as a control in a pregnancy study.

V gene TRBV7-8 combines with J gene TRBJ2-1; TRBD2 matches at 9 bases. Germline V gives CDR1 SGHVS, CDR2 FQNEAQ. CDR3 length: 17 amino acids. The trim removed 3 bases at V and 1 base at J, leaving 7 bases unmatched. Here the CDR3 DNA reads TGTGCCAGCAGCTTTCAGATAGCGGGGGCATCCTACAATGAGCAGTTCTTC. Its translation is CASSFQIAGASYNEQFF.

V is TRBV6-5 and J is TRBJ2-1; the match to TRBD1 covers 7 bases. The germline gives CDR1 MNHEY, CDR2 SVGAGI. CDR3 length: 13 amino acids. V trimming: 6 bases; J trimming: 6 bases; junction bases outside the gene matches: 5. Here the CDR3 reads CASSTQGPNEQFF. Written as DNA, the CDR3 is TGTGCCAGCAGCACACAGGGGCCCAATGAGCAGTTCTTC.

This rearrangement joins TRBV6-4 to TRBJ2-3, with 7 bases aligning to TRBD2. The trim removed 9 bases at V and 2 bases at J, leaving 11 bases unmatched. From germline, CDR1 is MRHNA and CDR2 SNTAGT. This CDR3 region has 15 residues. CDR3 nucleotide sequence: TGTGCCAGGTGCAGGACTAGGGGAAACACAGATACGCAGTATTTT. This encodes CARCRTRGNTDTQYF.

This chain joins TRBV27 and TRBJ2-7; 8 bases are a match to TRBD1. Unmatched junction bases numbered 9, after V lost 5 bases and J lost 0 bases. The germline V gene has CDR1 MNHEY and CDR2 SMNVEV (reference sequence). The CDR3 sequence is 16 residues long. This chain's CDR3 is CASSPRTGISSYEQYF. CDR3 bases: TGTGCCAGCAGTCCGAGGACAGGGATCAGCTCCTACGAGCAGTACTTC.

This clone came up a few times. The chain links TRBV7-9 to TRBJ1-5, with 7 bases lining up with TRBD1. CDR1 and CDR2 from the germline V gene are SEHNR and FQNEAQ (reference sequence). The ends lost 5 bases at V and 0 bases at J; junction bases unmatched: 4. CDR3 size: 15 residues. The CDR3 region has the DNA TGTGCCAGCAGCCGCGGGACAGTTAGCAATCAGCCCCAGCATTTT. Encoded protein: CASSRGTVSNQPQHF.

The genes are TRBV11-3 and TRBJ2-3; the D gene is possibly TRBD1 (6 bases). Germline CDR1 is SGHNT and CDR2 is YENEEA. The length of the CDR3 is 14 residues. Trimming pared 5 bases from V and 4 bases from J, leaving 13 bases between. The CDR3 reads CASSVQGNSDTQYF. The DNA of the CDR3 is TGTGCCAGCAGCGTCCAGGGGAACTCAGATACGCAGTATTTT.

In this sample, this clone turned up a few times. The chain is built from TRBV6-1 and TRBJ2-5, with 12 bases fitting TRBD2. CDR1 is MNHNS and CDR2 is SASEGT in the germline V gene. V was pared by 2 bases and J by 4 bases, with 2 bases of the junction left unmatched. The CDR3 has 15 residues. The CDR3 spells CASSELAGGPETQYF. CDR3 nucleotide sequence: TGTGCCAGCAGTGAACTAGCGGGAGGGCCAGAGACCCAGTACTTC.

The rearrangement joins TRBV6-1 to TRBJ2-7; possible D gene TRBD2, 6 bases. The CDR3 has 13 amino acids. CDR1 MNHNS and CDR2 SASEGT come from the germline V gene. The V end lost 10 bases, the J end lost 1 base, and 14 bases lay between the germline ends. The CDR3, as DNA: TGTGCCACCCGGGGACTGGGTTCCTACGAGCAGTACTTC. It is translated as CATRGLGSYEQYF.

V and J are TRBV2 and TRBJ2-5, with 7 bases that match TRBD2. Germline-derived CDR1 and CDR2 are SNHLY and FYNNEI. V was pared by 8 bases and J by 4 bases, with 4 bases of the junction left unmatched. The CDR3 runs to 12 residues. The CDR3 sequence is CASGLVGETQYF. The CDR3 DNA follows: TGTGCCAGCGGACTAGTTGGAGAGACCCAGTACTTC.

This chain connects TRBV28 to TRBJ2-2, with 8 positions matching TRBD2. The CDR3 sequence is 15 residues long. Germline assignment: CDR1 MDHEN and CDR2 SYDVKM. Trimming took 6 bases from V and 4 from J; bases not matched to a gene: 7. The CDR3 DNA sequence: TGTGCCAGCAGAACGAGCGGGAGTATCACCGGGGAGCTGTTTTTT. It is translated as CASRTSGSITGELFF.

The chain is built from TRBV4-1 and TRBJ2-3; tentatively, D is TRBD2 (6 bases). Looked up from germline, CDR1 is MGHRA and CDR2 is YSYEKL. The CDR3 has 16 residues. V lost 4 bases and J 2 bases, leaving 16 bases between the germline ends. CDR3 coding DNA: TGCGCCAGCAGCCTGTCTCCCGGGAGAGCCACAGATACGCAGTATTTT. Protein: CASSLSPGRATDTQYF.

V gene TRBV9 combines with J gene TRBJ2-2; TRBD2 is a possible D gene (6 bases). V was clipped by 3 bases and J by 4 bases, with 7 bases between them. The CDR3 contains 13 residues. Germline CDR1 is SGDLS and CDR2 is YYNGEE. The DNA for the CDR3 is TGTGCCAGCAGCGCGACTAGCACCGGGGAGCTGTTTTTT. This translates into CASSATSTGELFF.

The chain couples TRBV29-1 to TRBJ2-2; 8 bases match TRBD1. This CDR3 is built from 15 residues. Germline assignment: CDR1 SQVTM and CDR2 ANQGSEA. Trimming removed 7 bases from V and 1 base from J; junction bases left unmatched: 8. CDR3 sequence (DNA): TGCAGCGCCAGGGGGCAGGGGGTGAACACCGGGGAGCTGTTTTTT. This gives the protein CSARGQGVNTGELFF.

The chain joins TRBV2 to TRBJ2-7, with 12 bases that match TRBD2. Germline loops: CDR1 SNHLY, CDR2 FYNNEI. The CDR3 is 15 residues long. Trimming at V came to 2 bases and at J to 6 bases, leaving 5 bases not matched to a gene. The CDR3 spells CASSEPSGRASEQYF. The CDR3 nucleotides read TGTGCCAGCAGTGAACCTAGCGGGAGGGCGTCCGAGCAGTACTTC.

This chain links TRBV6-1 with TRBJ1-5; maybe TRBD1 (6 bases). V gave up 1 base and J gave up 3 bases, with 13 bases separating them. Germline values: CDR1 MNHNS, CDR2 SASEGT. This CDR3 has 16 residues. The CDR3 coding sequence is TGTGCCAGCAGTGAAGTTCGGGGGGCCGCCAATCAGCCCCAGCATTTT. It yields the protein CASSEVRGAANQPQHF.

In its sample, this clone was seen once. V gene TRBV18 combines with J gene TRBJ1-5; D gene unclear. Trimming took off 2 bases at V and 0 bases at J, with 8 bases between the two ends. Germline values: CDR1 KGHSH, CDR2 LQKENI. The CDR3 contains 15 residues. The CDR3 sequence is CASSPSQVSNQPQHF. As DNA, the CDR3 is TGTGCCAGCTCACCATCCCAGGTTAGCAATCAGCCCCAGCATTTT. The variable domain in full, with the rest retrieved from reference TRBV18 and TRBJ1-5, is NAGVMQNPRHLVRRRGQEARLRCSPMKGHSHVYWYRQLPEEGLKFMVYLQKENIIDESGMPKERFSAEFPKEGPSILRIQQVVRGDSAAYFCASSPSQVSNQPQHFGDGTRLSIL.

V and J are TRBV19 and TRBJ1-4, with 10 nucleotides matching TRBD1. The CDR3 totals 15 residues. The germline V gene has CDR1 LNHDA and CDR2 SQIVND (reference sequence). Trimming cost V 6 bases and J 3 bases; bases outside gene matches: 4. The CDR3 DNA follows: TGTGCCAGTAGAGACAGGGGGCTGTCTAATGAAAAACTGTTTTTT. Its translation: CASRDRGLSNEKLFF. Full variable domain (rest looked up from reference TRBV19 and TRBJ1-4): DGGITQSPKYLFRKEGQNVTLSCEQNLNHDAMYWYRQDPGQGLRLIYYSQIVNDFQKGDIAEGYSVSREKKESFPLTVTSAQKNPTAFYLCASRDRGLSNEKLFFGSGTQLSVL.

V is TRBV11-2 and J is TRBJ2-1, with 9 bases lining up with TRBD1. CDR1 is SGHAT, CDR2 FQNNGV, per germline. Unmatched junction bases numbered 9, after V lost 3 bases and J lost 9 bases. The CDR3 is 15 residues long. The CDR3 nucleotides read TGTGCCAGCAGCTTTCCGGGACAGGGTACTGGTGAGCAGTTCTTC. It translates to CASSFPGQGTGEQFF. The full variable domain, with the rest looked up from reference TRBV11-2 and TRBJ2-1, is EAGVAQSPRYKIIEKRQSVAFWCNPISGHATLYWYQQILGQGPKLLIQFQNNGVVDDSQLPKDRFSAERLKGVDSTLKIQPAKLEDSAVYLCASSFPGQGTGEQFFGPGTRLTVL.

This chain joins TRBV6-5 and TRBJ1-5; tentative D call: TRBD1 (5 bases). Germline V gene lookup returns CDR1 MNHEY and CDR2 SVGAGI. The V gene lost 0 bases and the J gene lost 5 bases, with 14 bases spanning the gap. This CDR3 is built from 16 residues. In nucleotides, the CDR3 is TGTGCCAGCAGTTACTCGGGAAGTCCGGGGGATCAGCCCCAGCATTTT. Translation gives CASSYSGSPGDQPQHF.